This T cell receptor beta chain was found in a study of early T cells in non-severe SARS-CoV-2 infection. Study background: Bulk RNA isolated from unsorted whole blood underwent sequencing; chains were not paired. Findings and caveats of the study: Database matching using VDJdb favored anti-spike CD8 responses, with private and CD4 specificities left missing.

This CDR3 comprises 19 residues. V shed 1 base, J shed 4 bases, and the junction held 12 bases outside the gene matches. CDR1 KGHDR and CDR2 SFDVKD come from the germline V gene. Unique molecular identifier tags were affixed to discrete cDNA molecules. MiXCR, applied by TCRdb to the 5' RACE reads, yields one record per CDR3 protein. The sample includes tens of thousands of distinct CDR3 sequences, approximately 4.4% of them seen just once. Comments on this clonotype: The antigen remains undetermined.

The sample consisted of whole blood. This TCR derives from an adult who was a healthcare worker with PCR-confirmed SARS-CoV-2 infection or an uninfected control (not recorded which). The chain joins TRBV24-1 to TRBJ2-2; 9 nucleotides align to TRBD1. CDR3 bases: TGTGCCACCAGTGATTTAGGCACGTGGGACAGGGCGGGCACCGGGGAGCTGTTTTTT. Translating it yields CATSDLGTWDRAGTGELFF.